This T cell receptor beta chain was profiled in a study of blood T cell repertoires in COVID-19. CDR1 and CDR2 (germline): SGDLS, YYNGEE. Trimming cost V 4 bases and J 0 bases, with 11 bases left between them. The CDR3 loop spans 15 amino acids. Those enrolled, adults aged 18 to 89 years, came from about two dozen US areas. Donors in Cohort 3 who had recovered were those with two negative PCRs, healthcare professional clearance, or resolution of their symptoms. Per the authors' pipeline: From reference gene primer amplification, estimates of nucleated cell counts were derived. This table comes from immunoSEQ multiplex PCR, and its TCRdb copy is limited to in-frame clones, with some not included. The V and J calls and clone size were taken over from that table, and D and trimming were inferred from the DNA. The sample consists of 160,000 or so clones, 80% of them appearing once.

The receptor was isolated from a man aged 40-49 years who had recovered from COVID-19. The sample comprised PBMCs or T cells enriched from blood (not recorded which). This chain uses TRBV9 with TRBJ2-1, with D tentatively TRBD2 (5 bases). In DNA form, the CDR3 reads TGTGCCAGCAGCCCCCAAGAGGGCTCCTACAATGAGCAGTTCTTC. It yields the protein CASSPQEGSYNEQFF.